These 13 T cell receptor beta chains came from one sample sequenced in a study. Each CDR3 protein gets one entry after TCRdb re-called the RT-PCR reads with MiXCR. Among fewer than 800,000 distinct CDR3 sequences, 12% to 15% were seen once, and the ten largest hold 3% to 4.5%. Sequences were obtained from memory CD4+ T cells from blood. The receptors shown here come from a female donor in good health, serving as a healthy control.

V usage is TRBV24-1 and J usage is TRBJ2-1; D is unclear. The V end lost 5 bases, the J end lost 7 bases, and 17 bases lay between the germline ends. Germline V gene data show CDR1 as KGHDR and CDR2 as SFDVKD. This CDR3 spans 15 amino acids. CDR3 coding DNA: TGTGCCACCAGTGCCCTGGACGGCCTCCTAAATGAGCAGTTCTTC. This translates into CATSALDGLLNEQFF.

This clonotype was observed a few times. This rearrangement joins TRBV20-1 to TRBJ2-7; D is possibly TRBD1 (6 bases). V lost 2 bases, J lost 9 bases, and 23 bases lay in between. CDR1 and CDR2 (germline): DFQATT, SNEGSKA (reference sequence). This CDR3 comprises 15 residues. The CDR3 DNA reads TGCAGTGCTAGACCTGGGGGCCAAATACGTGGGGGGCAGTACTTC. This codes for CSARPGGQIRGGQYF.

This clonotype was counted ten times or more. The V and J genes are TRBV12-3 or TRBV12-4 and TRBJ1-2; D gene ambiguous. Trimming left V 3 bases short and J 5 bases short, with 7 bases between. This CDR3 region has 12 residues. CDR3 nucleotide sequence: TGTGCCAGCAGTTTGATGGGGTATGGCTACACCTTC. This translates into CASSLMGYGYTF.

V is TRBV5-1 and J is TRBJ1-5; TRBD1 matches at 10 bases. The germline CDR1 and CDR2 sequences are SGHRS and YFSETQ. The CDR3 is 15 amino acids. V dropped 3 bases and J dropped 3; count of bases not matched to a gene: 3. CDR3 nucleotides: TGCGCCAGCAGCTGGGGGACAGGGGACAATCAGCCCCAGCATTTT. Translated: CASSWGTGDNQPQHF.

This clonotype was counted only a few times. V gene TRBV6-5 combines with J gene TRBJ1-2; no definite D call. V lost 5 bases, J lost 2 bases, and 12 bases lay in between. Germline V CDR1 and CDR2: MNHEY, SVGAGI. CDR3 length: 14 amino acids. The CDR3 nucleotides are TGTGCCAGCAGTGGAACAAGGACGAACTATGGCTACACCTTC. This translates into CASSGTRTNYGYTF.

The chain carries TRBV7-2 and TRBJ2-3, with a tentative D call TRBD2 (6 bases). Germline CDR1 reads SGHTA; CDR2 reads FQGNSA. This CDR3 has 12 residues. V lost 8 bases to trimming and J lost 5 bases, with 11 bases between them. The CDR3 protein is CASGTPRDTQYF. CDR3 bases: TGTGCCAGCGGGACTCCGCGAGATACGCAGTATTTT.

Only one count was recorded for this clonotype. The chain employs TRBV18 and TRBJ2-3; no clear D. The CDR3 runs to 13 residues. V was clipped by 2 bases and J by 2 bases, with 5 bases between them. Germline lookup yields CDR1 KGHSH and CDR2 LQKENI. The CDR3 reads CASSPGFTDTQYF. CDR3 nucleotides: TGTGCCAGCTCACCAGGGTTCACAGATACGCAGTATTTT.

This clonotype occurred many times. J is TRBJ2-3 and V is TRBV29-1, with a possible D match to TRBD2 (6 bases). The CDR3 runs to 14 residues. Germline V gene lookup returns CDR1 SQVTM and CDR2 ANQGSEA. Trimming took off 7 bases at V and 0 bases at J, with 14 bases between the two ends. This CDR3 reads CSGGGRGSTDTQYF. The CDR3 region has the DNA TGCAGCGGGGGAGGTAGGGGAAGCACAGATACGCAGTATTTT.

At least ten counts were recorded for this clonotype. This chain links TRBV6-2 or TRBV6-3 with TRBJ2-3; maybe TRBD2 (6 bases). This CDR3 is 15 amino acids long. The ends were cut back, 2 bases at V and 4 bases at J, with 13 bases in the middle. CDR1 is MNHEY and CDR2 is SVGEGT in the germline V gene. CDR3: CASSYPTRPADTQYF. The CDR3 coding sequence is TGTGCCAGCAGTTACCCGACTAGGCCGGCAGATACGCAGTATTTT.

CDR3 region: CASSRDRWSNQPQHF. CDR3 DNA: TGTGCCAGCAGCAGGGACAGGTGGAGCAATCAGCCCCAGCATTTT. The chain links TRBV9 to TRBJ1-5; 8 bases line up with TRBD1. CDR3 length: 15 amino acids. The V gene end was trimmed by 4 bases and the J gene end by 1 base; junction bases not matched to a gene: 4. Per the germline V gene, CDR1 is SGDLS and CDR2 is YYNGEE.

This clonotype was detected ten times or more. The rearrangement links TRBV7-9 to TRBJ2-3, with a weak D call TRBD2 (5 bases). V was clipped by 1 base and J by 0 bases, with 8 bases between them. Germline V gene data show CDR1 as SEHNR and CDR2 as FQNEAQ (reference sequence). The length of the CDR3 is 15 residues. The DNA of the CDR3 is TGTGCCAGCAGCTTAGGAGGGTATAGCACAGATACGCAGTATTTT. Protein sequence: CASSLGGYSTDTQYF. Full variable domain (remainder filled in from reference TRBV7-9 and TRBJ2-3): DTGVSQNPRHKITKRGQNVTFRCDPISEHNRLYWYRQTLGQGPEFLTYFQNEAQLEKSRLLSDRFSAERPKGSFSTLEIQRTEQGDSAMYLCASSLGGYSTDTQYFGPGTRLTVL.

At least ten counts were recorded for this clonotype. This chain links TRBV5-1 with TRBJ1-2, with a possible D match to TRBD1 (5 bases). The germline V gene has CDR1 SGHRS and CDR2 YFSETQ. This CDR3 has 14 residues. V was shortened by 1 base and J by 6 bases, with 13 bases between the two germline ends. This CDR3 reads CASSLFRGNDGYTF. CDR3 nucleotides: TGCGCCAGCAGCTTGTTTCGGGGCAACGATGGCTACACCTTC.

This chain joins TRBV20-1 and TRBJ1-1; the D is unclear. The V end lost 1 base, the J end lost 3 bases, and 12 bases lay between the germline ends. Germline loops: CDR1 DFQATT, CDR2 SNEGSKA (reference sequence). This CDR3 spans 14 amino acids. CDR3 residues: CSARVFGRDTEAFF. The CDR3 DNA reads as TGCAGTGCTAGAGTATTTGGTCGAGACACTGAAGCTTTCTTT.